One and the same sample provided the 15 T cell receptor beta chains below, sequenced in a study of blood T cells in healthy people across ages. The second PCR ran roughly 6 to 11 cycles with a sample-barcoded 5' primer and J-beta primers. MiXCR, applied by TCRdb to the 5' RACE reads, yields one record per CDR3 protein. This sample yields roughly 1,500,000 distinct CDR3 sequences, of which almost 35% are seen a single time; approximately 10% belongs to the top ten. What was sequenced was blood. These receptors came from a woman in her thirties in good health.

The J gene is TRBJ2-1, the V gene TRBV6-1; D may be TRBD1 (5 bases). The V gene lost 8 bases and the J gene lost 0 bases, with 14 bases spanning the gap. CDR3 size: 15 residues. Germline CDR1 and CDR2: MNHNS and SASEGT. For the CDR3, the DNA is TGTGCCAGCCAGAAGGGGTTCAGCTCCTACAATGAGCAGTTCTTC. Its protein is CASQKGFSSYNEQFF.

This chain joins TRBV4-1 and TRBJ1-5, with 7 bases lining up with TRBD1. The CDR3 is made up of 15 amino acids. J gave up 4 bases and V 4 bases, and 7 bases lay outside the gene matches. CDR1 MGHRA and CDR2 YSYEKL come from the germline V gene. The CDR3 loop reads CASSLGQALNQPQHF. The CDR3 coding sequence is TGCGCCAGCAGCCTCGGACAGGCCCTAAATCAGCCCCAGCATTTT.

This clonotype was seen a handful of times. The V and J genes are TRBV15 and TRBJ1-5; the D gene is possibly TRBD1 (6 bases). Germline CDR1 reads LNHNV; CDR2 reads YYDKDF (reference sequence). Trimming removed 6 bases at V and 0 bases at J, with 12 bases between. The CDR3 length is 15 residues. This CDR3 is CATRETGNSNQPQHF. In nucleotides, the CDR3 is TGTGCCACCAGGGAGACAGGAAATAGCAATCAGCCCCAGCATTTT. Based on the CDR3 plus reference TRBV15 and TRBJ1-5, the full variable domain is DAMVIQNPRYQVTQFGKPVTLSCSQTLNHNVMYWYQQKSSQAPKLLFHYYDKDFNNEADTPDNFQSRRPNTSFCFLDIRSPGLGDTAMYLCATRETGNSNQPQHFGDGTRLSIL.

This chain joins TRBV12-3 or TRBV12-4 and TRBJ2-5, with TRBD2 identical over 8 bases. The CDR3 spans 15 residues. Trimming cost V 3 bases and J 5 bases; bases outside gene matches: 8. The CDR3 region is CASSFYPGGRETQYF. CDR3 coding DNA: TGTGCCAGCAGTTTTTATCCGGGGGGGAGGGAGACCCAGTACTTC.

This clonotype was seen just once. The rearrangement links TRBV3-1 to TRBJ2-6, with TRBD2 identical over 7 bases. CDR3 length equals 17 residues. Germline CDR1 LGHDT, CDR2 YNNKEL (reference sequence). Unmatched junction bases numbered 10, after V lost 4 bases and J lost 4 bases. CDR3: CASSLRGDVRGANVLTF. The DNA of the CDR3 is TGTGCCAGCAGCCTACGGGGGGACGTGAGAGGGGCCAACGTCCTGACTTTC.

Regarding this clonotype: A much larger clone sits a single nucleotide away, making a read error possible. The genes are TRBV4-1 and TRBJ2-7; D remains ambiguous. This CDR3 spans 15 amino acids. From germline, CDR1 is MGHRA and CDR2 YSYEKL. The CDR3 reads CASGQVAGNPYEQYF. The CDR3 DNA follows: TGCGCCAGCGGCCAAGTCGCCGGAAACCCCTACGAGCAGTACTTC.

This sequence joins TRBV7-2 and TRBJ1-1; unclear D gene. The CDR3 loop spans 14 amino acids. Germline V CDR1 and CDR2: SGHTA, FQGNSA. V was trimmed by 1 base and J by 4 bases, leaving 10 bases between them. CDR3 residues: CASSLESSCTEAFF. In DNA, the CDR3 is TGTGCCAGCAGCTTAGAGTCATCATGCACTGAAGCTTTCTTT.

The chain combines TRBV4-1 with TRBJ2-1; D is perhaps TRBD2 (6 bases). The germline V and J ends were trimmed by 0 bases and 4 bases, with 13 bases remaining between them. Germline loops: CDR1 MGHRA, CDR2 YSYEKL. This CDR3 is 16 amino acids long. The CDR3 spells CASSQDRGNPYNEQFF. CDR3 nucleotides: TGCGCCAGCAGCCAAGATCGCGGGAACCCTTACAATGAGCAGTTCTTC.

This clonotype was seen a few times. The J gene is TRBJ2-7, the V gene TRBV27; 7 bases agree with TRBD1. Per the germline V gene, CDR1 is MNHEY and CDR2 is SMNVEV (reference sequence). The CDR3 has 16 amino acids. V lost 6 bases and J lost 1; bases outside the gene matches: 12. The CDR3 here is CASSPSGGQVSYEQYF. Written as DNA, the CDR3 is TGTGCCAGCAGCCCCTCCGGAGGACAGGTATCCTACGAGCAGTACTTC.

The sample holds a few counts of this clonotype. The V gene is TRBV4-1, the J gene TRBJ1-1; unclear D gene. Germline V gives CDR1 MGHRA, CDR2 YSYEKL. Trimming left V 4 bases short and J 1 base short, with 7 bases between. This CDR3 region has 13 residues. The CDR3 DNA is TGCGCCAGCAGCCCGCAGTGGAACACTGAAGCTTTCTTT. Protein sequence: CASSPQWNTEAFF.

This clonotype showed up just a few times. The chain couples TRBV4-1 to TRBJ1-6; a weak D match, TRBD1 (5 bases). CDR1 and CDR2 (germline): MGHRA, YSYEKL. V was trimmed by 1 base and J by 9 bases, leaving 13 bases between them. CDR3 size: 15 residues. This CDR3 is CASSQAGQGSSPLHF. The CDR3 region has the DNA TGCGCCAGCAGCCAAGCGGGGCAGGGAAGTTCACCCCTCCACTTT.

In the case of this clonotype: One junction end disagrees with the germline gene, perhaps due to a read error. This chain connects TRBV11-1 to TRBJ2-1, with 8 bases aligning to TRBD1. Germline loops: CDR1 SGHAT, CDR2 FQDESV (reference sequence). The CDR3 runs to 16 residues. This CDR3 is CANSRETGVRYNEQFF. The CDR3 DNA is TGTGCCAACAGCCGAGAGACAGGGGTACGGTACAATGAGCAGTTCTTC.

A remark on this clonotype: This may be a read error: a much more frequent sequence differs by one nucleotide. This sequence joins TRBV7-9 and TRBJ2-7; D possibly corresponds to TRBD1 (5 bases). The CDR3 runs to 11 residues. CDR1 is SEHNR, CDR2 FQNEAQ, per germline (reference sequence). The V end was cut by 11 bases, the J end by 0 bases, with 8 bases between. The CDR3 region has the DNA TGTGCCGGCCAGGGCTCCTACGAGCAGTACTTC. It codes for CAGQGSYEQYF.

This chain joins TRBV3-1 and TRBJ1-1; D is undetermined. V was shortened by 6 bases and J by 4 bases, with 9 bases between the two germline ends. The germline gives CDR1 LGHDT, CDR2 YNNKEL (reference sequence). This CDR3 region has 12 residues. CDR3 amino acids: CASRGRSTEAFF. CDR3 in DNA: TGTGCCAGCAGGGGGAGGAGCACTGAAGCTTTCTTT.

This clonotype was seen a handful of times. This chain links TRBV29-1 with TRBJ2-2; 9 nucleotides match TRBD1. The CDR3 extends over 14 amino acids. Looked up from germline, CDR1 is SQVTM and CDR2 is ANQGSEA. The V gene end was trimmed by 6 bases and the J gene end by 4 bases; junction bases not matched to a gene: 6. Here the CDR3 reads CSVRTGDSTGELFF. The CDR3, as DNA: TGCAGCGTGCGGACAGGGGATAGCACCGGGGAGCTGTTTTTT.